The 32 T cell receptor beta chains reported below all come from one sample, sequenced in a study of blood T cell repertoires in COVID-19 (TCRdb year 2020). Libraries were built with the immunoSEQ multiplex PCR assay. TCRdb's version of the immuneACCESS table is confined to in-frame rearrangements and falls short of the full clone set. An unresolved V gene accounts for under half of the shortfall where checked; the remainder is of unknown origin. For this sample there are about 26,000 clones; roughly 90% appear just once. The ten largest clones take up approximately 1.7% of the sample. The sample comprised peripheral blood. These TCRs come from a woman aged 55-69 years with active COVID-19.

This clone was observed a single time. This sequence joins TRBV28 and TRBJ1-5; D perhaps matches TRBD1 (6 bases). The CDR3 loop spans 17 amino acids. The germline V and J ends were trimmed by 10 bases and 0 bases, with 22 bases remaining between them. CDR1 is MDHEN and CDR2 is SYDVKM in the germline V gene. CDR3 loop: CATQSSATGNSNQPQHF. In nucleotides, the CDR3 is TGTGCCACCCAGAGCTCCGCAACAGGGAATAGCAATCAGCCCCAGCATTTT.

For the CDR3, the DNA is TGTGCCTTGCAAGGGAGGGCCTATAGTGTTGTCTATGGCTACACCTTC. Its protein product is CALQGRAYSVVYGYTF. This chain uses TRBV30 with TRBJ1-2; D is ambiguous. From germline, CDR1 is GTSNPN and CDR2 SVGIG (reference sequence). CDR3 length equals 16 residues. With 7 bases removed from V and 4 bases from J, the gap between germline ends came to 25 bases.

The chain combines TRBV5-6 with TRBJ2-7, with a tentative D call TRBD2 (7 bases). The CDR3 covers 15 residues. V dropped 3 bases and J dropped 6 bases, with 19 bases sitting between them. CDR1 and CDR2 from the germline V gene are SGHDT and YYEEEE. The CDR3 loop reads CASSSQGREYGEQYF. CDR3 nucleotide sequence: TGTGCCAGCAGCTCCCAGGGGCGGGAGTACGGCGAGCAGTACTTC.

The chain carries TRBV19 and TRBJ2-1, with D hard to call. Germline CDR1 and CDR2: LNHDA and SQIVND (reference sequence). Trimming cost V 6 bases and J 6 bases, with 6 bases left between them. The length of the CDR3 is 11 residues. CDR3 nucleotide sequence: TGTGCCAGTAGGAACAGCAATGAGCAGTTCTTC. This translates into CASRNSNEQFF.

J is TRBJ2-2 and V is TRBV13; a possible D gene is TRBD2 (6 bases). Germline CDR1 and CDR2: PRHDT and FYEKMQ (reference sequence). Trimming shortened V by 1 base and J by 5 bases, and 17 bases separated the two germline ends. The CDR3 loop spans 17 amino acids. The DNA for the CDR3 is TGTGCCAGCAGCTTAGAGGGTCTTGGGAGCGGGACCGGGGAGCTGTTTTTT. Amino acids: CASSLEGLGSGTGELFF.

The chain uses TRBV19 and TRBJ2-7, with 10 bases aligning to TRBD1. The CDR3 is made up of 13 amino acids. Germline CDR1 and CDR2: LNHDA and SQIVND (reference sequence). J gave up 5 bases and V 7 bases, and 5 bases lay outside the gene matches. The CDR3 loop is CASMGQGNHEQYF. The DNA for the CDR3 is TGTGCCAGTATGGGACAGGGGAATCACGAGCAGTACTTC.

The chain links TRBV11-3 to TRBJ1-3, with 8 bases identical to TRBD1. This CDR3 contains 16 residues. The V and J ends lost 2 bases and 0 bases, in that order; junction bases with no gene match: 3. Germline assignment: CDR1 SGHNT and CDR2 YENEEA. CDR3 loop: CASSLSGGGSGNTIYF. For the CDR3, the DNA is TGTGCCAGCAGCTTATCAGGGGGCGGCTCTGGAAACACCATATATTTT.

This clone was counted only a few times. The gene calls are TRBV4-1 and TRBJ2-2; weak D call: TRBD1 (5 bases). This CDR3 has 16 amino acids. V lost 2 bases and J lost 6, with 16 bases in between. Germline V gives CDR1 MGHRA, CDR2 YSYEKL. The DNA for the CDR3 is TGCGCCAGCAGCCAAACCAGGGTCAGGTCCGCCGGGGAGCTGTTTTTT. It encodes CASSQTRVRSAGELFF.

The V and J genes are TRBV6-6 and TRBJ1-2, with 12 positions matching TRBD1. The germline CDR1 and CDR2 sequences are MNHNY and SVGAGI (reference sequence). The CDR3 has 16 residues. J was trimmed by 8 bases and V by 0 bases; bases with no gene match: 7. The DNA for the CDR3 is TGTGCCAGCAGTTACTCTAGGGGACAGGGGGCGTCCGGCTACACCTTC. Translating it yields CASSYSRGQGASGYTF.

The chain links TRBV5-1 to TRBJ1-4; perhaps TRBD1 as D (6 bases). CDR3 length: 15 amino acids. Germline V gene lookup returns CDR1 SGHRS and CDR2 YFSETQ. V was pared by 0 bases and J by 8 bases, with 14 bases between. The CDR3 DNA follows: TGCGCCAGCAGCTTGGTTAGGGGGTCTGACGAAAAACTGTTTTTT. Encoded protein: CASSLVRGSDEKLFF.

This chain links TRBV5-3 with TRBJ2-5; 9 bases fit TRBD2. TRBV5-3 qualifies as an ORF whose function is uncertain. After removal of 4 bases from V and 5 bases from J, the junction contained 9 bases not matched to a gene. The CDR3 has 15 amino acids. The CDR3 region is CARSPLAGKMETQYF. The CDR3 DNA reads TGTGCCAGAAGCCCGCTAGCGGGAAAGATGGAGACCCAGTACTTC.

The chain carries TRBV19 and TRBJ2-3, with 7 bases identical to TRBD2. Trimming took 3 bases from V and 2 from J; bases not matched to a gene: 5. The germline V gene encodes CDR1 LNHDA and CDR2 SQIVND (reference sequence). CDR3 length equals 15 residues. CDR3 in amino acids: CASSMDGTNTDTQYF. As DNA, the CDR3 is TGTGCCAGTAGTATGGACGGGACTAACACAGATACGCAGTATTTT.

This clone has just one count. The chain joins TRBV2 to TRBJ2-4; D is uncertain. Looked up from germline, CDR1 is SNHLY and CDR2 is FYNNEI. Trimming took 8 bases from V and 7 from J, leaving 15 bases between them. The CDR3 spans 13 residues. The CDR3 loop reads CASRPPAGNIQYF. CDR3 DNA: TGTGCCAGCCGGCCCCCGGCCGGGAACATTCAGTACTTC.

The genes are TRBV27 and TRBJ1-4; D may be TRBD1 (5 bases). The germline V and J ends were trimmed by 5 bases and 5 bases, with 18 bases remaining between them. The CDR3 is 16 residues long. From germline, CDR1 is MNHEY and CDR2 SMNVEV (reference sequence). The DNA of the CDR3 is TGTGCCAGCAGTCTAACCGGGACTGATCAGAATGAAAAACTGTTTTTT. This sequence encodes CASSLTGTDQNEKLFF.

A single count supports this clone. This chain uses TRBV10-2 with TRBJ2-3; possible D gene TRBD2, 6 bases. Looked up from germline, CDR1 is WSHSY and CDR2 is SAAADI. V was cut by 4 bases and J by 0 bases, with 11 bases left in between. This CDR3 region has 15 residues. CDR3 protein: CASSVWRGSTDTQYF. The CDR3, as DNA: TGCGCCAGCAGTGTTTGGCGGGGTAGCACAGATACGCAGTATTTT.

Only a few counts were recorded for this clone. The CDR3 reads CASSLGQTYGYTF. The CDR3 DNA sequence: TGTGCCAGCAGTTTAGGACAGACCTATGGCTACACCTTC. This sequence joins TRBV27 and TRBJ1-2, with D maybe TRBD1 (6 bases). The V end was cut by 2 bases, the J end by 4 bases, with 8 bases between. CDR1 and CDR2 from the germline V gene are MNHEY and SMNVEV (reference sequence). The CDR3 contains 13 residues.

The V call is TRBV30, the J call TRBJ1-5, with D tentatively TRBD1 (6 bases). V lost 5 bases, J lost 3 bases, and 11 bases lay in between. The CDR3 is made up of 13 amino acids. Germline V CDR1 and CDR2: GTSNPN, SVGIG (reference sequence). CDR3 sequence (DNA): TGTGCCTGGTCAGGACAGATCAATCAGCCCCAGCATTTT. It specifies CAWSGQINQPQHF. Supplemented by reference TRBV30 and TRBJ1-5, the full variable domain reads SQTIHQWPATLVQPVGSPLSLECTVEGTSNPNLYWYRQAAGRGLQLLFYSVGIGQISSEVPQNLSASRPQDRQFILSSKKLLLSDSGFYLCAWSGQINQPQHFGDGTRLSIL.

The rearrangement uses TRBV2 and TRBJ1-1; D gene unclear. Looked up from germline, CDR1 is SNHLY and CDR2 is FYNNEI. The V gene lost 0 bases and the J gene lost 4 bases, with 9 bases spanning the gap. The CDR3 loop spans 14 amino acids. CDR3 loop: CASSEALVSTEAFF. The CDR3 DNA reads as TGTGCCAGCAGTGAAGCTTTGGTGAGCACTGAAGCTTTCTTT.

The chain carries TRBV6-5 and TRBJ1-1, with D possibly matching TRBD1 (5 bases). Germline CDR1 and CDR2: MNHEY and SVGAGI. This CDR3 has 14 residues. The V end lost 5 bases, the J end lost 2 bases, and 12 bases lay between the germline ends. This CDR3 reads CASSPEQGNTEAFF. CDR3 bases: TGTGCCAGCAGTCCCGAGCAGGGCAACACTGAAGCTTTCTTT.

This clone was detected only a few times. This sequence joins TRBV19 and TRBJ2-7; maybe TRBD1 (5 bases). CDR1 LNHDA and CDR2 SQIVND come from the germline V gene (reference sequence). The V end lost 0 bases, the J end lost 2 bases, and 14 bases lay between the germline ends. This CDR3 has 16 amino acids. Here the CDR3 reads CASSIDIAGHTYEQYF. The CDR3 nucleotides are TGTGCCAGTAGTATAGATATCGCAGGACACACCTACGAGCAGTACTTC.

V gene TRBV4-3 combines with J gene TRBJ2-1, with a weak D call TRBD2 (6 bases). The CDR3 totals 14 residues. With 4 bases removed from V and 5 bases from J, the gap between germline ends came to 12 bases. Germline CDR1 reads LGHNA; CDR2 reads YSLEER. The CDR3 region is CASSPGVTDNEQFF. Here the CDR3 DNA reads TGCGCCAGCAGCCCGGGGGTGACGGACAATGAGCAGTTCTTC.

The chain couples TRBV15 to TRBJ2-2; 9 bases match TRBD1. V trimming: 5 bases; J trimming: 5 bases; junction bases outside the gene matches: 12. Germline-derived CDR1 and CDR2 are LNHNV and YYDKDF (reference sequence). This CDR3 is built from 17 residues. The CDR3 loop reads CATSRLPGQGMTGELFF. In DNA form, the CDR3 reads TGTGCCACCAGCCGCCTTCCGGGACAGGGAATGACCGGGGAGCTGTTTTTT.

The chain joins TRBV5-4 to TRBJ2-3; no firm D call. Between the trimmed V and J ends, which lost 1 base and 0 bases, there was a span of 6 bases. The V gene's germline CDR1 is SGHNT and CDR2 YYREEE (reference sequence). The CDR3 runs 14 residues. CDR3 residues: CASSLWASTDTQYF. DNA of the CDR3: TGTGCCAGCAGCTTGTGGGCTAGCACAGATACGCAGTATTTT.

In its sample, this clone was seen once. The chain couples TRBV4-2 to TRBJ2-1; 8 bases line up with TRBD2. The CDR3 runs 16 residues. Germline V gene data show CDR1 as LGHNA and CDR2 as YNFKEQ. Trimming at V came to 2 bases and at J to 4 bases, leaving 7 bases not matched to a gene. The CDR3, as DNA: TGTGCCAGCAGCCAACTTCCGGGACTAGAGTACAATGAGCAGTTCTTC. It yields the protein CASSQLPGLEYNEQFF.

The CDR3 here is CASSLTSEPLEQYF. In DNA form, the CDR3 reads TGCGCCAGCAGCTTGACTTCCGAACCGCTCGAGCAGTACTTC. The rearrangement joins TRBV5-1 to TRBJ2-7, with D uncertain. Germline CDR1 SGHRS, CDR2 YFSETQ. With 1 base removed from V and 6 bases from J, the gap between germline ends came to 14 bases. This CDR3 has 14 residues. The whole variable domain, filled in from reference TRBV5-1 and TRBJ2-7, reads KAGVTQTPRYLIKTRGQQVTLSCSPISGHRSVSWYQQTPGQGLQFLFEYFSETQRNKGNFPGRFSGRQFSNSRSEMNVSTLELGDSALYLCASSLTSEPLEQYFGPGTRLTVT.

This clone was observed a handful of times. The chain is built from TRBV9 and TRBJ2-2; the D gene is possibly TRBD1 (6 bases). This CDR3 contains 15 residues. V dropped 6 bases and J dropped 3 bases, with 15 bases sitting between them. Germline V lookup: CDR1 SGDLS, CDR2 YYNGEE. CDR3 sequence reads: CASTRAAGDTGELFF. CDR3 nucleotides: TGTGCCAGCACCAGAGCGGCAGGGGACACCGGGGAGCTGTTTTTT.

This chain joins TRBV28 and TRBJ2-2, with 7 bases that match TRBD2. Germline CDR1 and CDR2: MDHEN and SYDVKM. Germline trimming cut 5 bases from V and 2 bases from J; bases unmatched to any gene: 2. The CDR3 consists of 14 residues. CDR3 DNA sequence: TGTGCCAGCAGTGAGCGGGGCAACACCGGGGAGCTGTTTTTT. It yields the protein CASSERGNTGELFF.

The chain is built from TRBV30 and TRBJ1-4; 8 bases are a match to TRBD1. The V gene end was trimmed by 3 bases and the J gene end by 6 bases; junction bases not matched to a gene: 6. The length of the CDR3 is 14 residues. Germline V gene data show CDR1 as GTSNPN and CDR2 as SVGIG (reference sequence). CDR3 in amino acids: CAWRAGTGDEKLFF. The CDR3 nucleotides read TGTGCCTGGAGGGCCGGGACAGGCGATGAAAAACTGTTTTTT.

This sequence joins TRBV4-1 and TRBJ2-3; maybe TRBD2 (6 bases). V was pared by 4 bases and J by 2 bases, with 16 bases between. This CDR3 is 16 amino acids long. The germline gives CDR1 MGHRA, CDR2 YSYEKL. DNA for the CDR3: TGCGCCAGCAGCCCAGCGTGGGACTTTACCACAGATACGCAGTATTTT. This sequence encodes CASSPAWDFTTDTQYF.

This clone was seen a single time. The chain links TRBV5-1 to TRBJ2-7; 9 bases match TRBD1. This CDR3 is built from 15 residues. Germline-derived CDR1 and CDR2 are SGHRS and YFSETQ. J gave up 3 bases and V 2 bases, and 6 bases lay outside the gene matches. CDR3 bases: TGCGCCAGCAGCTTAGAACAGGGGGCGAGCTACGAGCAGTACTTC. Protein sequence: CASSLEQGASYEQYF.

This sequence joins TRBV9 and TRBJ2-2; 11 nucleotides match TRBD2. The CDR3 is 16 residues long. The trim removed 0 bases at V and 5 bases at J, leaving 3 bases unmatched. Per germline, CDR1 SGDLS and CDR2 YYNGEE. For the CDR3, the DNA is TGTGCCAGCAGCGTAGAACTAGCGGGAGTGACCGGGGAGCTGTTTTTT. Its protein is CASSVELAGVTGELFF.

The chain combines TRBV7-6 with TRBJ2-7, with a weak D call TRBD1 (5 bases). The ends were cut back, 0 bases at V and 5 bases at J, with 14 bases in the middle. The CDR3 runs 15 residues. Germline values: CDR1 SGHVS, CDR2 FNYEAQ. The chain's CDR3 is CASSLALGALNEQYF. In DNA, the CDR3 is TGTGCCAGCAGCTTAGCGCTTGGGGCCCTCAACGAGCAGTACTTC.